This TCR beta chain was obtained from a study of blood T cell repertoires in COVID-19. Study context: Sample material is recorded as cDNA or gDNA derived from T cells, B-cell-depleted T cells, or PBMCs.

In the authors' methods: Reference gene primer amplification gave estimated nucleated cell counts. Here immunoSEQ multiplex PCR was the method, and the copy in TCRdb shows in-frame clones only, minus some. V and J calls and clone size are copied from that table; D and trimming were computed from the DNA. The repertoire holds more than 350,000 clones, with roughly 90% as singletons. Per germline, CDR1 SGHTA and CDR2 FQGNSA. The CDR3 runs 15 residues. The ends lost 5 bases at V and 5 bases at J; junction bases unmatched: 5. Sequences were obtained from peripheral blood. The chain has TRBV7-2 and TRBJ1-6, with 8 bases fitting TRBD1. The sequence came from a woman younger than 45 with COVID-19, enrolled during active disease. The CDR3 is CASSLGTGHNSPLHF. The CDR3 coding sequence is TGTGCCAGCAGCCTGGGGACAGGTCATAATTCACCCCTCCACTTT.